Included here is one T cell receptor beta chain sequence, with context. No antigen is known for it. These data are taken from a study of T cells in narcolepsy. The CDR3 totals 17 residues. Overall study results and limits: Blood of same and different patients, but not healthy controls, reportedly held recurring autoreactive clonotypes.

TCRdb keeps only in-frame clones here, not all; method: immunoSEQ multiplex PCR. The sample lists 25,000 to 35,000 clones; approximately 85% were seen once. The chain joins TRBV21-1 to TRBJ2-2; TRBD1 reflects the table's D call only, with no check against the DNA. TRBV21-1 is designated a pseudogene. The source material was memory (CD45RA-) CD4+ T cells from blood. The clonotype comes from a human donor in good health. In DNA form, the CDR3 reads TGTGCCAGCAGCCTAAGGACAGGGATGGGTAGCACCGGGGAGCTGTTTTTT. It is translated as CASSLRTGMGSTGELFF.